Below, 24 T cell receptor beta chains from the same sample are listed, as sequenced in a study of tissue T cells after allogeneic stem cell transplantation. Libraries were prepared by immunoSEQ multiplex PCR; TCRdb keeps only in-frame clonotypes and omits some of them. The data show about 43,000 clones, over 85% seen once. This sample comprised blood, obtained before transplantation. The source of these receptors is a woman aged 35 to 75 who later had graft-versus-host disease after an allogeneic stem cell transplant.

DNA for the CDR3: TGTGCCAGCAGCCACCCGAGGGGGCTGCAAGAGACCCAGTACTTC. Its protein product is CASSHPRGLQETQYF. This chain uses TRBV3-1 (or the pseudogene TRBV3-2) with TRBJ2-5, with 7 bases matching TRBD1. With 3 bases clipped from V and 2 bases from J, the junction kept 6 bases outside the gene matches. This CDR3 has 15 residues. CDR1 LGHDT and CDR2 YNNKEL come from the germline V gene (reference sequence).

The chain uses TRBV25-1 and TRBJ2-6; possible D gene TRBD1, 5 bases. Germline loops: CDR1 MGHDK, CDR2 SYGVNS. Trimming pared 7 bases from V and 0 bases from J, leaving 7 bases between. There are 14 residues in the CDR3. DNA of the CDR3: TGTGCCAGCACTACAGGCTCTGGGGCCAACGTCCTGACTTTC. Its protein product is CASTTGSGANVLTF.

The chain recombines TRBV6-4 with TRBJ2-7; D is unresolved. The CDR3 consists of 12 residues. V shed 7 bases and J shed 7 bases, with 14 bases lying between them. Germline CDR1 reads MRHNA; CDR2 reads SNTAGT. CDR3 DNA: TGTGCCAGCACCCTGAAGAAGATTGAGCAGTACTTC. Translated: CASTLKKIEQYF.

The J gene is TRBJ2-7, the V gene TRBV11-2, with TRBD2 identical over 8 bases. The CDR3 consists of 18 residues. Germline V gene data show CDR1 as SGHAT and CDR2 as FQNNGV. V gave up 4 bases and J gave up 4 bases; unmatched junction bases: 18. This chain's CDR3 is CASSSQVAGGIIFYEQYF. Written as DNA, the CDR3 is TGTGCCAGCAGCTCCCAGGTGGCGGGAGGCATTATATTTTACGAGCAGTACTTC.

The J gene is TRBJ2-3, the V gene TRBV11-2; D is unclear. This CDR3 is 14 amino acids long. V lost 3 bases and J lost 1, with 8 bases in between. CDR1 is SGHAT and CDR2 is FQNNGV in the germline V gene. The CDR3 sequence is CASSLLQGTDTQYF. The CDR3 nucleotides are TGTGCCAGCAGCTTGTTGCAGGGCACAGATACGCAGTATTTT. Full variable domain (outside the CDR3, taken from reference TRBV11-2 and TRBJ2-3): EAGVAQSPRYKIIEKRQSVAFWCNPISGHATLYWYQQILGQGPKLLIQFQNNGVVDDSQLPKDRFSAERLKGVDSTLKIQPAKLEDSAVYLCASSLLQGTDTQYFGPGTRLTVL.

The genes are TRBV6-5 and TRBJ2-7; no definite D call. Trimming shortened V by 0 bases and J by 1 base, and 10 bases separated the two germline ends. This CDR3 is built from 15 residues. The germline V gene has CDR1 MNHEY and CDR2 SVGAGI. The CDR3 DNA reads as TGTGCCAGCAGTTACTCGATACTGGGGTCCTACGAGCAGTACTTC. This gives the protein CASSYSILGSYEQYF.

The chain employs TRBV28 and TRBJ2-3, with D uncertain. Trimming shortened V by 6 bases and J by 3 bases, and 7 bases separated the two germline ends. Germline loops: CDR1 MDHEN, CDR2 SYDVKM. The CDR3 runs to 12 residues. CDR3 sequence reads: CASSQITDTQYF. The CDR3 nucleotides read TGTGCCAGCAGCCAGATAACAGATACGCAGTATTTT.

The genes are TRBV29-1 and TRBJ1-2; the D gene is possibly TRBD1 (6 bases). The CDR3 contains 12 residues. CDR1 and CDR2 (germline): SQVTM, ANQGSEA. The V end lost 5 bases, the J end lost 4 bases, and 11 bases lay between the germline ends. The CDR3 here is CSVTDRTYGYTF. Here the CDR3 DNA reads TGCAGCGTTACCGACAGGACCTATGGCTACACCTTC.

The chain is built from TRBV6-6 and TRBJ1-6; D might be TRBD1 (5 bases). V was clipped by 3 bases and J by 10 bases, with 13 bases between them. Germline CDR1 reads MNHNY; CDR2 reads SVGAGI (reference sequence). The CDR3 is made up of 14 amino acids. The CDR3 is CASSYLGDESPLHF. The CDR3 nucleotides are TGTGCCAGCAGTTATTTGGGGGACGAGTCACCCCTCCACTTT.

The CDR3 DNA sequence: TGTGCCAGCAGCCCAACGGCGGGAGCAGAGACCCAGTACTTC. Its protein product is CASSPTAGAETQYF. The V gene is TRBV13, the J gene TRBJ2-5; the match to TRBD2 covers 7 bases. The trim removed 5 bases at V and 4 bases at J, leaving 7 bases unmatched. Germline V gene lookup returns CDR1 PRHDT and CDR2 FYEKMQ (reference sequence). This CDR3 has 14 residues.

The rearrangement uses TRBV5-5 and TRBJ1-5; possibly TRBD1 for D (6 bases). The germline CDR1 and CDR2 sequences are SGHKS and YYEKEE (reference sequence). Trimming removed 4 bases from V and 1 base from J, with 12 bases in between. The CDR3 covers 15 residues. The CDR3 DNA reads TGTGCCAGCAGCCCAGGGACAATAAGCAATCAGCCCCAGCATTTT. Translated: CASSPGTISNQPQHF.

In its sample, this clone was seen once. The chain uses TRBV18 and TRBJ2-7; TRBD2 is a possible D gene (5 bases). Trimming took 2 bases from V and 3 from J, leaving 14 bases between them. This CDR3 is built from 15 residues. Germline loops: CDR1 KGHSH, CDR2 LQKENI. This CDR3 is CASSPIRGSNYEQYF. CDR3 nucleotides: TGTGCCAGCTCACCAATTCGGGGTTCTAACTACGAGCAGTACTTC.

The rearrangement uses TRBV13 and TRBJ1-3; D remains ambiguous. The CDR3 is 15 amino acids. Germline lookup yields CDR1 PRHDT and CDR2 FYEKMQ (reference sequence). With 6 bases removed from V and 1 base from J, the gap between germline ends came to 13 bases. The CDR3 DNA is TGTGCCAGCAGAGCAATCCGGGTTTCTGGAAACACCATATATTTT. This sequence encodes CASRAIRVSGNTIYF.

This clone occurred once. The chain combines TRBV28 with TRBJ2-7; D gene unclear. V shed 6 bases and J shed 2 bases, with 17 bases lying between them. CDR1 and CDR2 (germline): MDHEN, SYDVKM. CDR3 length: 15 amino acids. For the CDR3, the DNA is TGTGCCAGCAGACCCTCCGGGTTTCAGGCCTACGAGCAGTACTTC. It codes for CASRPSGFQAYEQYF.

The chain joins TRBV10-3 to TRBJ2-7, with D possibly TRBD1 on 6 matching bases. The CDR3 is 12 residues long. Trimming shortened V by 3 bases and J by 6 bases, and 9 bases separated the two germline ends. Germline-derived CDR1 and CDR2 are ENHRY and SYGVKD. CDR3 DNA sequence: TGTGCCATCAGTGACTCCAGGGGCGAGCAGTACTTC. Protein product: CAISDSRGEQYF.

This chain links TRBV4-3 with TRBJ2-7, with TRBD1 matching 7 bases. Trimming at V came to 3 bases and at J to 0 bases, leaving 5 bases not matched to a gene. The CDR3 is 15 residues long. CDR1 is LGHNA and CDR2 is YSLEER in the germline V gene. The CDR3 DNA follows: TGCGCCAGCAGCCAGTCGACAGGGCGCTCCTACGAGCAGTACTTC. Protein: CASSQSTGRSYEQYF.

The J gene is TRBJ2-2, the V gene TRBV6-2 or TRBV6-3; the match to TRBD2 covers 9 bases. The CDR3 spans 17 residues. J was trimmed by 5 bases and V by 6 bases; bases with no gene match: 13. Germline V gives CDR1 MNHEY, CDR2 SVGEGT. The CDR3 DNA reads as TGTGCCAGCAGCCCTCCTTATAGCGGGAGTTGGACCGGGGAGCTGTTTTTT. Amino acids: CASSPPYSGSWTGELFF.

This sequence joins TRBV19 and TRBJ1-2; D gene unclear. The CDR3 totals 13 residues. Trimming removed 7 bases at V and 1 base at J, with 10 bases between. CDR1 and CDR2 from the germline V gene are LNHDA and SQIVND (reference sequence). In DNA form, the CDR3 reads TGTGCCAGTACCGCGCAGATTAACTATGGCTACACCTTC. It yields the protein CASTAQINYGYTF.

V is TRBV11-1 and J is TRBJ2-3; D remains ambiguous. CDR3 length equals 14 residues. The germline V gene has CDR1 SGHAT and CDR2 FQDESV (reference sequence). Trimming pared 0 bases from V and 2 bases from J, leaving 6 bases between. CDR3 protein: CASSLAISTDTQYF. CDR3 DNA: TGTGCCAGCAGCTTAGCGATTTCCACAGATACGCAGTATTTT.

The V call is TRBV20-1, the J call TRBJ2-5, with D hard to call. The CDR3 is made up of 10 amino acids. V lost 1 base to trimming and J lost 5 bases, with 2 bases between them. CDR1 is DFQATT and CDR2 is SNEGSKA in the germline V gene (reference sequence). Here the CDR3 DNA reads TGCAGTGCTAGAGTGGAGACCCAGTACTTC. This codes for CSARVETQYF.

This chain joins TRBV16 and TRBJ1-2; tentative D call: TRBD1 (5 bases). The V gene's germline CDR1 is KGHSY and CDR2 FQNENV. V lost 0 bases to trimming and J lost 3 bases, with 11 bases between them. The CDR3 length is 15 residues. The CDR3 DNA is TGTGCCAGCAGCCAATCGTCCGGGGGGGACTATGGCTACACCTTC. It is translated as CASSQSSGGDYGYTF.

V gene TRBV4-1 combines with J gene TRBJ2-1; maybe TRBD1 (6 bases). The germline V gene has CDR1 MGHRA and CDR2 YSYEKL. The V and J ends lost 0 bases and 1 base respectively, with 10 bases between them. This CDR3 has 16 amino acids. This chain's CDR3 is CASSQDNRVSYNEQFF. For the CDR3, the DNA is TGCGCCAGCAGCCAAGATAACAGGGTATCCTACAATGAGCAGTTCTTC.

The chain joins TRBV4-3 to TRBJ2-5; the D gene is possibly TRBD1 (6 bases). The CDR3 loop spans 15 amino acids. V gave up 1 base and J gave up 5 bases, with 14 bases separating them. Germline V CDR1 and CDR2: LGHNA, YSLEER. CDR3 residues: CASSQGTVGSETQYF. DNA of the CDR3: TGCGCCAGCAGCCAAGGGACAGTTGGCTCGGAGACCCAGTACTTC.

This clone was seen just once. V and J are TRBV3-1 (or the pseudogene TRBV3-2) and TRBJ2-7, with D unresolved. Trimming shortened V by 2 bases and J by 4 bases, and 3 bases separated the two germline ends. CDR1 and CDR2 from the germline V gene are LGHDT and YNNKEL (reference sequence). CDR3 size: 11 residues. This CDR3 is CASSQMYEQYF. CDR3 in DNA: TGTGCCAGCAGCCAAATGTACGAGCAGTACTTC.